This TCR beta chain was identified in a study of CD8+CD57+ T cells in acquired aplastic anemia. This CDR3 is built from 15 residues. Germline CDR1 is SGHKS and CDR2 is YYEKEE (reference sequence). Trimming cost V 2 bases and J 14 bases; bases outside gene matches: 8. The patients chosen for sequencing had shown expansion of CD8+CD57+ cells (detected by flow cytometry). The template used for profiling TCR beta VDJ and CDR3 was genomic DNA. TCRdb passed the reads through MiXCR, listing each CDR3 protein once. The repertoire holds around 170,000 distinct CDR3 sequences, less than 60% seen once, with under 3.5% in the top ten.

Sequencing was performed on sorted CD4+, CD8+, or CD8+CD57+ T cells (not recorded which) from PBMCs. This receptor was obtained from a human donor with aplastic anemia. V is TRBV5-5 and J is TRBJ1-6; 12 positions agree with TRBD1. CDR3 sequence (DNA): TGTGCCAGCAGCTTCGGGACAGGGGGCGTAGGGTCCCTCCACTTT. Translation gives CASSFGTGGVGSLHF.